Listed below are T cell receptor beta chains from one sample, sequenced in a study of OX40 agonist ivuxolimab in advanced cancers. Repertoires were generated with immunoSEQ multiplex PCR, while TCRdb's copy carries only in-frame clones and drops some. The table records 50,000 to 65,000 clones, roughly nine tenths of them present only once. The sample consisted of CD4+ or CD8+ T cells sorted from blood, taken in a trial of the OX40 agonist ivuxolimab. All receptors derive from an adult with an advanced solid tumor such as melanoma, head and neck, liver or kidney cancer. The CDR3 runs from the conserved cysteine through the conserved F or W. Each record gives: V gene, clone size, J gene, D gene, CDR3 DNA, CDR3 protein. D genes are given only for firm matches. The listing skips clone size in some rows; elsewhere it reads once, few, many or a size class.

TRBV30	-	TRBJ2-2	-	TGTGCCTGGAATAGGGGGATTTTGGACACCGGGGAGCTGTTTTTT	CAWNRGILDTGELFF
TRBV5-1	once	TRBJ2-1	TRBD2	TGCGCCAGCAGCTTGGCCACTAGCGGGACCAATGAGCAGTTCTTC	CASSLATSGTNEQFF
TRBV5-1	-	TRBJ2-2	-	TGCGCCAGCAGCTTGGCCCGAAAAGGGAACACCGGGGAGCTGTTTTTT	CASSLARKGNTGELFF
TRBV6-5	-	TRBJ1-3	-	TGTGCCAGCAGCCTGGATGGGTTCGGAAACACCATATATTTT	CASSLDGFGNTIYF
TRBV5-1	few	TRBJ1-4	-	TGCGCCAGCAGCGGAGAGGGTACTAATGAAAAACTGTTTTTT	CASSGEGTNEKLFF
TRBV6-5	-	TRBJ2-1	TRBD1	TGTGCCAGCAGCGAGGGGGCGCGGCAGTTCTTC	CASSEGARQFF
TRBV18	-	TRBJ2-1	TRBD2	TGTGCCAGCTCACCACCGCCGGGACTAGCGCTACGGGAGCAGTTCTTC	CASSPPPGLALREQFF
TRBV7-8	-	TRBJ1-1	-	TGTGCCAGCAGCTTAACGACAGACACTGAAGCTTTCTTT	CASSLTTDTEAFF
TRBV7-2	-	TRBJ2-4	TRBD2	TGTGCCAGCAGCCGGACTAGCGGGAGGGGCATTCAGTACTTC	CASSRTSGRGIQYF
TRBV11-1	few	TRBJ1-1	-	TGTGCCAGCAGCTTGACAGAGAACACTGAAGCTTTCTTT	CASSLTENTEAFF
TRBV2	-	TRBJ2-2	-	TGTGCCAGCAGGGGCGGACAGACGAACACCGGGGAGCTGTTTTTT	CASRGGQTNTGELFF
TRBV7-9	-	TRBJ1-3	-	TGTGCCAGCAGACCGACACTCTTGGGAAACACCATATATTTT	CASRPTLLGNTIYF
TRBV19	-	TRBJ2-7	-	TGTGCCAGTAGTCGCGGCAGGGAGATCAGCGAGCAGTACTTC	CASSRGREISEQYF
TRBV2	-	TRBJ2-7	TRBD1	TGTGCCAGCAGTGGATTGAGGACAGGGGTGTCGGAGCAGTACTTC	CASSGLRTGVSEQYF
TRBV15	once	TRBJ1-1	-	TGTGCCACAAAAGAACTCGGACAGAAGGCCACTGAAGCTTTCTTT	CATKELGQKATEAFF
TRBV5-4	-	TRBJ2-3	TRBD1	TGTGCCAGCAGCTTGGGGGACAGGGCAGATACGCAGTATTTT	CASSLGDRADTQYF
TRBV11-2	-	TRBJ2-2	-	TGTGCCAGCAGGATAGGCGGGCCTCGTGGCGGGGAGCTGTTTTTT	CASRIGGPRGGELFF
TRBV30	-	TRBJ2-7	-	TGTGCCTGGAGTGTCTTGGGGGAGCAGTACTTC	CAWSVLGEQYF
TRBV2	once	TRBJ1-4	-	TGTGCCAGCAGTGAAGGGTTAGGGAGGGGCGAAAAACTGTTTTTT	CASSEGLGRGEKLFF
TRBV2	-	TRBJ2-7	TRBD2	TGTGCCAGCAATAGCGGGGGCTTCAACGAGCAGTACTTC	CASNSGGFNEQYF
TRBV18	-	TRBJ2-7	-	TGTGCCAGCTCACCAATTGGCAGGGTCCACGAGCAGTACTTC	CASSPIGRVHEQYF
TRBV7-2	-	TRBJ1-5	-	TGTGCCAGCAGCTTAGCAGGGTCCCGGCACCAGCCCCAGCATTTT	CASSLAGSRHQPQHF
TRBV7-9	-	TRBJ2-7	TRBD1	TGTGCCAGCAGCGAGACAGGGGGCGCTTACGAGCAGTACTTC	CASSETGGAYEQYF
TRBV28	-	TRBJ1-1	-	TGTGCCAGCAGTTTTGTAGGCTATGAAGCTTTCTTT	CASSFVGYEAFF
TRBV21-1	-	TRBJ2-2	-	TGTGCCAGCAGCAAAAACGGCACCGGGGAGCTGTTTTTT	CASSKNGTGELFF
TRBV7-6	-	TRBJ2-3	-	TGTGCCAGCAGCCTGGGGGCAGGGGCCGCATTCACAGATACGCAGTATTTT	CASSLGAGAAFTDTQYF
TRBV18	-	TRBJ1-1	-	TGTGCCAGCTCACTCGGAACAGTCATGAACACTGAAGCTTTCTTT	CASSLGTVMNTEAFF
TRBV5-1	-	TRBJ2-5	TRBD2	TGCGCCAGCATCCAGGTTATAGCGGGTAGGCGGGAGACCCAGTACTTC	CASIQVIAGRRETQYF
TRBV4-2	-	TRBJ2-1	TRBD2	TGTGCCAGCAGCCAAGATAGACTAGCGGGCAATGAGCAGTTCTTC	CASSQDRLAGNEQFF